This TCR beta chain came from a study of cytomegalovirus exposure and HLA in healthy donors (TCRdb year 2017). Notes on the research overall: An earlier analysis of roughly 570 of the donors reported under 300 Gb of sequence data and around 110 million unique TCR beta sequences obtained from about 180 million T cells. High-throughput TCR immunosequencing, statistical association of individual TCRs with disease status, and machine learning were combined to predict cytomegalovirus infection status. Approximately 300 gigabases of sequencing data and 91 million or so unique TCR sequences made up an early release that covered over 550 HLA-typed donors. A later analysis re-analyzed previously published TCR beta repertoires from roughly 690 donors and added high-resolution HLA genotyping to study TCR occurrence patterns. The genetic ancestry cluster associated with self-reported Caucasian donors included about 84% of the approximately 410 genotyped donors. Every repertoire in the discovery cohort had been generated on one and the same sequencing platform. Among roughly 400 genotyped donors of the cohort, an average of around 240,000 unique TCR beta nucleotide sequences was sequenced per donor, of which about 19% were non-productive. Both class I and class II loci were covered by HLA typing, at four-digit resolution. The later analysis used no new phenotypic data to find candidate immune exposures, relying instead on TCR beta sequences and their occurrence across donors. The study profiled the T cell repertoires of 666 subjects by immunosequencing and related them to cytomegalovirus serostatus. Because of strong linkage in the cohort, roughly five DR-DQ haplotypes were treated as single units for association and clustering. An earlier analysis of some 600 of the donors applied high-throughput TCR beta sequencing to assess whether each TCR beta V gene segment acted as functional or pseudogenic. Donor age, sex, ethnicity and CMV serostatus were compiled alongside the repertoire data. The study aimed to test whether cataloging public T cell receptors could reveal signatures of past pathogen exposure. In addition to the first cohort of around 670 subjects, a separate validation cohort of under 150 different subjects was used. The number of donors typed differed by locus, with roughly 620-630 for A, B, C, DRB1 and DQB1, around 500 for DQA1, about 610 for DPA1, and 400 to 490 for DPB1. Genome-wide SNP genotypes for about 55% of the 666 donors were used in a later genetic analysis, which treated that subset as a discovery cohort.

Libraries came from the immunoSEQ multiplex PCR assay. For the multiplex PCR, a mixture combining 60 forward primers for TCR Vbeta segments and 13 reverse primers for TCR Jbeta segments was used. The CDR3 region of rearranged TCR beta genes was amplified from genomic DNA with a multiplex PCR assay. On the Illumina HiSeq System, the amplified TCR beta libraries were sequenced as 87-base-pair reads. For the original study's pipeline: A later analysis tallied roughly 76 million unique TCR beta chains across the approximately 670 repertoires, and around 10 million of those chains were shared by two or more donors. Raw reads were error-corrected and collapsed into unique sequences by a nearest-neighbor algorithm in which closely related sequences were merged to remove PCR and sequencing errors. CDR3 sequences were aligned to IMGT reference sequences to assign V, D and J gene segments. For a sequence to be retained, a match of at least six nucleotides was required to both a V gene segment and a J gene segment. Rearrangements were called productive when the CDR3 lacked stop codons and stayed in frame with V and J; all others were non-productive. Following IMGT convention, CDR3 was defined as the stretch from the second conserved V-encoded cysteine up to the conserved J-encoded phenylalanine. In an earlier analysis of approximately 590 of the donors, sequences lacking an unambiguous match to a single V gene segment were excluded. In an earlier analysis of some 590 of the donors, a V segment was called functional when productive rearrangements were above 56.7%, and segregating when the standard deviation between donors exceeded 5%. A statistical classification framework was developed to diagnose cytomegalovirus status using the catalog of TCR beta chain sequences. V and J gene assignment, in a later analysis, came from comparing TCR nucleotide sequences with IMGT/GENE-DB human TR gene sequences. The TCRdist pipeline was used in a later analysis to assign CDR3 sequences and most-parsimonious VDJ recombination scenarios. In a later analysis, every TCR beta chain was defined by the combination of its CDR3 amino acid sequence and its V-gene family, and reads without a unique V-gene family were dropped. A later analysis removed over 500 highly shared, low-generation-probability nucleotide sequences to deal with suspected cross-contamination and a sequencing artifact. In a later analysis, a clonal expansion index for each public chain was calculated from normalized within-repertoire ranks of inferred template counts. In a later analysis, generation probabilities were computed with a VDJ recombination model fitted to out-of-frame rearrangements, and the resulting probabilities were checked against IGoR. Hypergeometric tests were used in a later analysis to score TCR-TCR, TCR-HLA and TCR-CMV co-occurrence, with a repertoire-size bias correction applied to the TCR pairs. A later analysis estimated false discovery rates by permuting HLA or CMV assignments 20 times. In a later analysis, co-occurring TCRs were grouped using DBSCAN, and TCRdist sequence similarity was added for clustering within HLA-allele-positive subsets. For co-occurrence clustering, repertoires with fewer than 30,000 or more than 120,000 public chains were excluded, along with about five repertoires with anomalous nucleotide sharing. Entries here come from immuneACCESS through TCRdb and include only in-frame sequences with V and J called. Some clones fail to appear in such tables; in the studies checked, an unresolved V gene covers under half of the shortfall, and the cause of the remainder is unknown. V and J calls and clone size are those listed in that table; D and trimming were worked out from the DNA. A total of some 140,000 clones appear in this sample, around 80% of them only once. Roughly 6.8% of the sample goes to the ten largest clones.

The germline V gene (reference sequence) supplies CDR1 MNHEY and CDR2 SMNVEV. Trimming takes 7 bases off V and 4 bases off J; junction bases not matched to a gene: 10. The CDR3 measures 14 amino acids from cysteine to phenylalanine. Only CDR3 DNA is held: 42 bases, read in frame from base 1. About this clone: Its antigen has not been determined. Per-nucleotide qualities are absent, and no much larger clonotype sits a single base away.

The full study reports these points: Sequencing depth was assumed to be roughly uniform across donors in the presence/absence analyses, though that assumption may not hold. An association between a missense DCLRE1C variant and V-gene and J-gene trimming of TCR beta chains was found in a later genetic analysis and replicated in an independent cohort. In vitro tests confirmed that a few of the cytomegalovirus-associated TCR beta chains recognize cytomegalovirus antigens. In an earlier analysis of roughly 500 of the donors, most TCR beta V segments appeared in productive rearrangements about 87% or about 30% of the time, broadly matching IMGT annotations. Most CMV-associated TCR beta chains appeared to be HLA-restricted in a later analysis, and the HLA associations seemed to be driven largely by CMV exposure. In a later genetic analysis, fewer N-insertions in productive TCRs were reported among donors in an Asian-associated ancestry cluster than the roughly 640-donor mean. In a later analysis, HLA-associated TCR beta chains were found to be more clonally expanded and to have lower generation probabilities than equally common non-associated chains. Some IMGT-functional V segments, including TRBV6-2 and TRBV6-3, could not be distinguished by the 87-base-pair reads and were therefore excluded. A total of roughly 160 TCR beta chains were listed by the study as associated with cytomegalovirus. The cohort was sequenced for TCR beta chains only, and without alpha or paired-chain data the features that could be detected were limited. Most TCR sequences were observed very rarely across donors, whereas some public TCRs were present in many individuals. Because HLA typing was missing for some donors at each locus, association tests included only the typed subset. A further reported finding was that TCR beta sequences accurately predicted the HLA-A and HLA-B alleles for most subjects in the first cohort. Linkage disequilibrium might explain the correlated functional status among segregating V segments, but an unknown experimental factor could not be excluded. Because counts were too low, some 17 rarely observed V segments, including chromosome 9 orphons, were excluded from the earlier analysis of 587 of the donors. When HLA alleles, especially DR and DQ, strongly co-occurred, TCR associations were difficult to assign to individual alleles. At a false discovery rate of 0.05, a later analysis linked about 17,000 TCR beta sequences to specific HLA alleles. For the cohort, immune exposure information was limited to CMV serostatus. In a later analysis, several top co-occurrence clusters were reported to appear linked to parvovirus B19, influenza, CMV and Epstein-Barr virus. A cluster of highly shared sequence variants was judged likely to be a technical artifact of the sequencing pipeline. The classifier was reported to diagnose cytomegalovirus status with high specificity and sensitivity in both the original and validation cohorts. It was suggested by the authors that the approach could potentially be generalized to other disease states and immunological phenotypes. According to a later analysis, TCR association rates differed among HLA loci, with DRB1 alleles showing the most associated TCRs and HLA-C alleles showing the fewest.

The cohort consisted of hundreds of healthy bone marrow donors. At the time of sampling, every cohort member was nominally healthy, though immune exposures that went unrecorded were likely present. The donor tested CMV seropositive, placing the donor among the 289 seropositive members of the cohort. A peripheral blood sample was collected from each donor, and TCR beta sequencing was performed on peripheral blood mononuclear cells. Genomic DNA extraction from the blood cell samples was performed with the Qiagen DNeasy Blood Extraction Kit. Source material: PBMCs. The sequence is built from TRBV27 and TRBJ2-7, with TRBD1 matching 7 junction bases. The source is a man aged 40-55 years in good health and CMV-seropositive. CDR3 protein: CASKYRTGGYEQYF. The bases read TGTGCCAGCAAGTATCGGACAGGAGGTTACGAGCAGTACTTC.